The 19 T cell receptor beta chains below all came from one sample that was sequenced in a study of T cell responses to AZD1222 COVID-19 vaccine. Libraries were prepared by immunoSEQ multiplex PCR; TCRdb keeps only in-frame clonotypes and omits some of them. The table has fewer than 200,000 clones, about 83% seen once. The sample was peripheral blood, taken 28 days after the second AZD1222 dose. All receptors derive from an adult who received the AZD1222 COVID-19 vaccine.

The chain employs TRBV6-1 and TRBJ1-2; TRBD1 is a possible D gene (6 bases). Trimming removed 2 bases from V and 3 bases from J, with 10 bases in between. The CDR3 is made up of 14 amino acids. CDR1 and CDR2 (germline): MNHNS, SASEGT. The CDR3 nucleotides are TGTGCCAGCAGTGAAACCAGGGGCGACTATGGCTACACCTTC. Its protein is CASSETRGDYGYTF.

V gene TRBV15 combines with J gene TRBJ2-5, with D hard to call. The V and J ends lost 0 bases and 2 bases respectively, with 7 bases between them. The CDR3 sequence is 14 residues long. CDR1 and CDR2 (germline): LNHNV, YYDKDF (reference sequence). Here the CDR3 DNA reads TGTGCCACCAGCAGAGATCGTTGGCAAGAGACCCAGTACTTC. This gives the protein CATSRDRWQETQYF.

The gene calls are TRBV5-1 and TRBJ2-7; TRBD2 agrees at 9 bases. J was trimmed by 2 bases and V by 0 bases; bases with no gene match: 3. The CDR3 loop spans 15 amino acids. From germline, CDR1 is SGHRS and CDR2 YFSETQ. The CDR3 DNA reads TGCGCCAGCAGCTTGGGGGCTAGCGGGACCTACGAGCAGTACTTC. Translated, it gives CASSLGASGTYEQYF.

This clone has a handful of counts. The chain has TRBV3-1 (or the pseudogene TRBV3-2) and TRBJ2-1; the D is unclear. V lost 5 bases to trimming and J lost 2 bases, with 13 bases between them. Germline lookup yields CDR1 LGHDT and CDR2 YNNKEL (reference sequence). The CDR3 spans 15 residues. CDR3 sequence reads: CASSFRSLPYNEQFF. The CDR3 DNA follows: TGTGCCAGCAGCTTCCGGTCGCTTCCCTACAATGAGCAGTTCTTC.

The CDR3 region is CASSLVVGRRYTF. The CDR3, as DNA: TGTGCCAGCAGCTTAGTTGTGGGCAGGCGCTACACCTTC. The rearrangement uses TRBV7-8 and TRBJ1-2; D is unresolved. The CDR3 length is 13 residues. V lost 1 base and J lost 9, with 12 bases in between. Per the germline V gene, CDR1 is SGHVS and CDR2 is FQNEAQ.

J is TRBJ2-7 and V is TRBV27; a weak D match, TRBD1 (6 bases). Germline values: CDR1 MNHEY, CDR2 SMNVEV (reference sequence). V was shortened by 6 bases and J by 2 bases, with 14 bases between the two germline ends. The CDR3 has 14 amino acids. The CDR3 region is CASRTQGRTYEQYF. CDR3 nucleotides: TGTGCCAGCAGGACACAGGGTAGGACCTACGAGCAGTACTTC.

This clone was found a few times. The chain carries TRBV7-8 and TRBJ2-7; 9 positions match TRBD1. In germline, CDR1 is SGHVS, CDR2 FQNEAQ. Trimming cost V 6 bases and J 5 bases; bases outside gene matches: 11. CDR3 length equals 15 residues. The CDR3 loop is CASRPPGQGFHEQYF. CDR3 coding DNA: TGTGCCAGCAGACCACCGGGACAGGGTTTCCACGAGCAGTACTTC. Full variable domain (missing parts from reference TRBV7-8 and TRBJ2-7): GAGVSQSPRYKVAKRGQDVALRCDPISGHVSLFWYQQALGQGPEFLTYFQNEAQLDKSGLPSDRFFAERPEGSVSTLKIQRTQQEDSAVYLCASRPPGQGFHEQYFGPGTRLTVT.

This chain connects TRBV19 to TRBJ2-1, with 7 bases matching TRBD1. J lost 6 bases, V lost 7 bases, and 12 bases had no gene match. The CDR3 totals 15 residues. Germline V gives CDR1 LNHDA, CDR2 SQIVND (reference sequence). The chain's CDR3 is CASTPIGAGGNEQFF. CDR3 coding DNA: TGTGCCAGTACCCCCATTGGAGCAGGGGGCAATGAGCAGTTCTTC.

The genes are TRBV7-9 and TRBJ2-1; TRBD2 might be the D (5 bases). This CDR3 has 16 amino acids. The V end lost 1 base, the J end lost 6 bases, and 16 bases lay between the germline ends. CDR1 and CDR2 (germline): SEHNR, FQNEAQ (reference sequence). The DNA for the CDR3 is TGTGCCAGCAGCTTAGGCGCTCCCTCGGCGGGCAATGAGCAGTTCTTC. It specifies CASSLGAPSAGNEQFF.

The gene calls are TRBV11-2 and TRBJ2-5, with D perhaps TRBD1 (6 bases). Germline CDR1 reads SGHAT; CDR2 reads FQNNGV. The CDR3 is made up of 13 amino acids. Trimming took off 5 bases at V and 1 base at J, with 8 bases between the two ends. CDR3 in amino acids: CASSPRGQETQYF. The CDR3 DNA reads as TGTGCCAGCAGCCCCAGGGGCCAAGAGACCCAGTACTTC.

The chain uses TRBV18 and TRBJ1-1, with 9 bases aligning to TRBD1. CDR3 length equals 16 residues. V dropped 6 bases and J dropped 1; count of bases not matched to a gene: 9. Germline lookup yields CDR1 KGHSH and CDR2 LQKENI. In nucleotides, the CDR3 is TGTGCCAGCTCCTTCGACAGGGGGATCTCGAACACTGAAGCTTTCTTT. Its translation: CASSFDRGISNTEAFF.

The CDR3 coding sequence is TGTGCCAGCAGCGTACTAGATGTATGGGCCAATGAGCAGTTCTTC. It translates to CASSVLDVWANEQFF. The V call is TRBV9, the J call TRBJ2-1; no clear D gene. V was cut by 1 base and J by 6 bases, with 14 bases left in between. CDR3 length: 15 residues. Looked up from germline, CDR1 is SGDLS and CDR2 is YYNGEE.

This clone has a single count. The V and J genes are TRBV6-5 and TRBJ2-7; 7 bases fit TRBD1. The trim removed 6 bases at V and 8 bases at J, leaving 13 bases unmatched. CDR1 and CDR2 (germline): MNHEY, SVGAGI. This CDR3 contains 14 residues. CDR3 in DNA: TGTGCCAGCAGACCCGGGACAGCCGGGTTTCAGCAGTACTTC. Protein: CASRPGTAGFQQYF.

V is TRBV11-1 and J is TRBJ2-5; 11 nucleotides agree with TRBD1. Germline CDR1 is SGHAT and CDR2 is FQDESV (reference sequence). This CDR3 comprises 15 residues. V shed 3 bases, J shed 2 bases, and the junction held 2 bases outside the gene matches. The CDR3 DNA reads TGTGCCAGCAGCTTGCGGGACAGGGGGCAAGAGACCCAGTACTTC. It specifies CASSLRDRGQETQYF.

The chain combines TRBV5-6 with TRBJ1-1, with D maybe TRBD1 (5 bases). This CDR3 contains 16 residues. Trimming removed 0 bases at V and 1 base at J, with 13 bases between. Germline V lookup: CDR1 SGHDT, CDR2 YYEEEE. The chain's CDR3 is CASSLAGHLRNTEAFF. CDR3 bases: TGTGCCAGCAGCTTGGCCGGACACCTAAGGAACACTGAAGCTTTCTTT.

This chain uses TRBV28 with TRBJ2-7, with D perhaps matching TRBD2 (7 bases). Germline CDR1 and CDR2: MDHEN and SYDVKM. The CDR3 sequence is 15 residues long. V lost 6 bases and J 2 bases, leaving 17 bases between the germline ends. The CDR3 spells CASSPLGGAPYEQYF. The CDR3 bases are TGTGCCAGCAGCCCCCTTGGGGGGGCCCCCTACGAGCAGTACTTC.

The gene calls are TRBV14 and TRBJ2-7; TRBD1 is a possible D gene (6 bases). V lost 8 bases to trimming and J lost 5 bases, with 34 bases between them. This CDR3 contains 19 residues. CDR1 and CDR2 (germline): SGHDN, FVKESK. In DNA form, the CDR3 reads TGTGCCAGCGCTAAAAAACGGACAGATTTTTGGGGGCTTCAGGACGAGCAGTACTTC. Its translation: CASAKKRTDFWGLQDEQYF.

The genes are TRBV28 and TRBJ2-7; 8 bases are shared with TRBD2. Germline V gene data show CDR1 as MDHEN and CDR2 as SYDVKM. The trim removed 7 bases at V and 0 bases at J, leaving 8 bases unmatched. CDR3 size: 15 residues. The CDR3 here is CASTTSGESSYEQYF. CDR3 nucleotides: TGTGCCAGCACCACTAGCGGTGAGAGCTCCTACGAGCAGTACTTC.

CDR3 protein: CASSQDGFRGLINYGYTF. DNA of the CDR3: TGTGCCAGCAGCCAAGACGGCTTTCGGGGTCTTATTAACTATGGCTACACCTTC. The rearrangement links TRBV4-2 to TRBJ1-2, with no clear D. Trimming shortened V by 0 bases and J by 1 base, and 18 bases separated the two germline ends. Germline CDR1 LGHNA, CDR2 YNFKEQ. This CDR3 comprises 18 residues.